This T cell receptor beta chain appears in the sequencing data of a study of post-analysis software for immune sequencing data. This clonotype has just a few counts. Its specificity is unknown. CDR3 size: 13 residues. CDR1 and CDR2 from the germline V gene are KGHSH and LQKENI. V lost 3 bases and J lost 6, with 12 bases in between. Study-wide findings and caveats: Included in a set of five TRBV segments more frequent in patients than controls were TRBV5-6, TRBV5-1 and TRBV20-1.

Unique-molecular-identifier-tagged TCR beta cDNA libraries were used. TCRdb analysed the PCR reads with MiXCR anew, one entry per CDR3 protein. The top ten clones hold roughly 12% of a sample with fewer than 600,000 distinct CDR3 sequences, roughly 45% of them seen once. The sequencing sample was made of blood. The rearrangement joins TRBV18 to TRBJ2-7; no clear D gene. This sequence originates from a girl between 5 and 17 years old with multiple sclerosis. The CDR3 reads CASSPAQTAEQYF. The CDR3 DNA sequence: TGTGCCAGCTCACCGGCACAAACCGCCGAGCAGTACTTC. The complete variable domain, with remaining parts taken from reference TRBV18 and TRBJ2-7, reads NAGVMQNPRHLVRRRGQEARLRCSPMKGHSHVYWYRQLPEEGLKFMVYLQKENIIDESGMPKERFSAEFPKEGPSILRIQQVVRGDSAAYFCASSPAQTAEQYFGPGTRLTVT.